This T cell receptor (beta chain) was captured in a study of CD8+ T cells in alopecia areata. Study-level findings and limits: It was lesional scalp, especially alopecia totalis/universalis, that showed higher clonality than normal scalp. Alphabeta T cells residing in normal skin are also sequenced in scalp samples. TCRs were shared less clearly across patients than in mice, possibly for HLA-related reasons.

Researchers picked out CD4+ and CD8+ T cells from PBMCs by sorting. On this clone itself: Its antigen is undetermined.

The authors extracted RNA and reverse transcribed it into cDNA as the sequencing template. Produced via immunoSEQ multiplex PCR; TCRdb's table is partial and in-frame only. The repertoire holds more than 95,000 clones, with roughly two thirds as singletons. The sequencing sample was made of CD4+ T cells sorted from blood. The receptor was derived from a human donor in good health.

The chain's CDR3 is CAGRETSSSYEQYF. The CDR3 bases are TGTGCCGGCCGGGAGACAAGTTCCAGCTACGAGCAGTACTTC. V usage is TRBV2 and J usage is TRBJ2-7, with TRBD2 as a possible D gene (6 bases). Germline CDR1 reads SNHLY; CDR2 reads FYNNEI. The CDR3 is 14 residues long. The V and J ends lost 11 bases and 3 bases respectively, with 20 bases between them.